This TCR beta chain stems from a study of T cell responses to AZD1222 COVID-19 vaccine. Study-level points and caveats: Unmutated variant regions are reportedly targeted by nearly half of spike-specific TCRs. A mostly white British donor set with more females was recruited, and clonal diversity was possibly underestimated.

A remark on this clone: Its antigen is undetermined.

This table comes from immunoSEQ multiplex PCR, and its TCRdb copy is limited to in-frame clones, with some not included. The sample lists approximately 100,000 clones, 92% seen once, with 1.2% in the top ten. The material sequenced was peripheral blood, taken on day 0 of AZD1222 vaccination. This receptor was obtained from an adult in good health.

The CDR3 DNA sequence: TGTGCCAGCAGCACACAGGGGGGTGGCCAGCCCCAGCATTTT. Amino acids: CASSTQGGGQPQHF. The chain carries TRBV7-2 and TRBJ1-5, with TRBD1 matching over 8 bases. J was trimmed by 7 bases and V by 5 bases; bases with no gene match: 7. CDR3 length: 14 residues. Looked up from germline, CDR1 is SGHTA and CDR2 is FQGNSA.